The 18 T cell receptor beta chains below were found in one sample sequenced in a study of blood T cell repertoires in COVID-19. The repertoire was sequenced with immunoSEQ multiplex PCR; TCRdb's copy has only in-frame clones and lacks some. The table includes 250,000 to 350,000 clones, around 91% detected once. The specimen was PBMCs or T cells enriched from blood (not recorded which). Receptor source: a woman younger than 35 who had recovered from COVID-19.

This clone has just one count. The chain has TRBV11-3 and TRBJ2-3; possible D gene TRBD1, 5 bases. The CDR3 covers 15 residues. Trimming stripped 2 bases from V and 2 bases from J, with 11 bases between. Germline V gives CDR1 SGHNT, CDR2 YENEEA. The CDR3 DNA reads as TGTGCCAGCAGCTTAAGAACAGGCAACACAGATACGCAGTATTTT. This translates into CASSLRTGNTDTQYF.

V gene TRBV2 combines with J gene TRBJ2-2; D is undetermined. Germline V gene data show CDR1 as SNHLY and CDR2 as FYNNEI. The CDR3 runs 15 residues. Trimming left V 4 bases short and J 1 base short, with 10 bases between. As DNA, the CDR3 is TGTGCCAGCAGTGTAAGTGGAGTGAACACCGGGGAGCTGTTTTTT. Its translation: CASSVSGVNTGELFF.

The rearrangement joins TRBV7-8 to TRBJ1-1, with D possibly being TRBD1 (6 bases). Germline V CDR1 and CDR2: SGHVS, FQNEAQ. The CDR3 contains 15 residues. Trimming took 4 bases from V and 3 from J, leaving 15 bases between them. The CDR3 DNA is TGTGCCAGCAGCTCGGCAGACAGGCCTGACACTGAAGCTTTCTTT. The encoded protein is CASSSADRPDTEAFF.

The CDR3 DNA sequence: TGTGCCAGCAGCTCACTAGCGGGGAGAAAAGATACGCAGTATTTT. Translation: CASSSLAGRKDTQYF. The V and J genes are TRBV5-8 and TRBJ2-3, with TRBD2 identical over 10 bases. This CDR3 is 15 amino acids long. After removal of 3 bases from V and 5 bases from J, the junction contained 6 bases not matched to a gene. CDR1 is SGHTS, CDR2 YDEGEE, per germline.

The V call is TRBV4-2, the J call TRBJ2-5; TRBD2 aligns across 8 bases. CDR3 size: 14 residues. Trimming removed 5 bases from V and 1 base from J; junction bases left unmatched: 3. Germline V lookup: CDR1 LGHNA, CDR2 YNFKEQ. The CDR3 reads CASSEAGGQETQYF. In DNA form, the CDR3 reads TGTGCCAGCAGCGAGGCGGGGGGCCAAGAGACCCAGTACTTC.

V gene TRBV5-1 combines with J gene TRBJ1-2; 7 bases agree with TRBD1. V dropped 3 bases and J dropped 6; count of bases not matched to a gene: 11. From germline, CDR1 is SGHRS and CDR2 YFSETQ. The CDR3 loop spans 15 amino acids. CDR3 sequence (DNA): TGCGCCAGCAGCTCCATCGCAGGAGGGGGCGATGGCTACACCTTC. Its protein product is CASSSIAGGGDGYTF.

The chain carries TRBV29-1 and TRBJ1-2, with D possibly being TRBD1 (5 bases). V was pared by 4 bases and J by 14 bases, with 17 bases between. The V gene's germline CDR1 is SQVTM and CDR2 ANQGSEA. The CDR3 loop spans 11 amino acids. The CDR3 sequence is CSVVQTTAGTF. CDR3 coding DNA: TGCAGCGTTGTCCAAACCACGGCAGGGACCTTC. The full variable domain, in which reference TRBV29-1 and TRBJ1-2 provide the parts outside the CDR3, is SAVISQKPSRDICQRGTSLTIQCQVDSQVTMMFWYRQQPGQSLTLIATANQGSEATYESGFVIDKFPISRPNLTFSTLTVSNMSPEDSSIYLCSVVQTTAGTFGSGTRLTVV.

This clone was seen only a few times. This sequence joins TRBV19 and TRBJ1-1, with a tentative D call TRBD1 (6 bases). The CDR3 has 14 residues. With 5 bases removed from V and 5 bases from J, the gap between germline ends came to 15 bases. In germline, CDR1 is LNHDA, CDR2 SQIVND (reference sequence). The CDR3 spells CASSPTGRGTEAFF. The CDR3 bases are TGTGCCAGTAGTCCCACCGGCAGGGGAACTGAAGCTTTCTTT.

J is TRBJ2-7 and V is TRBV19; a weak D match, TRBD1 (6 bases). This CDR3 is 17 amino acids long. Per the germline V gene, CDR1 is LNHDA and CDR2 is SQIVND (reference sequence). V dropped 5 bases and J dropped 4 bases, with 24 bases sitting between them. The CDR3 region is CASSPRPGQPRDYEQYF. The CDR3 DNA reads TGTGCCAGTAGTCCACGTCCCGGACAGCCTAGGGATTACGAGCAGTACTTC.

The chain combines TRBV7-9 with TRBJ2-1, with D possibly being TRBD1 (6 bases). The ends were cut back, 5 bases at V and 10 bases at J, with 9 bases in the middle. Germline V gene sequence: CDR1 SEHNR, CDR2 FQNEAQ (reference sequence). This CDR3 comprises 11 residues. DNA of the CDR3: TGTGCCAGCAGCGCCGGACAGGAGCAGTTCTTC. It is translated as CASSAGQEQFF.

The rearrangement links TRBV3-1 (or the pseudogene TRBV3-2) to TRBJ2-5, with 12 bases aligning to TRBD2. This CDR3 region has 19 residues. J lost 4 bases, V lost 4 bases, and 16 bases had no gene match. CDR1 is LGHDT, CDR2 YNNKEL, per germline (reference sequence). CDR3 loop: CASSRHLAGGPDGGETQYF. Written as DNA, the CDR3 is TGTGCCAGCAGCCGACACCTAGCGGGGGGGCCTGACGGCGGAGAGACCCAGTACTTC.

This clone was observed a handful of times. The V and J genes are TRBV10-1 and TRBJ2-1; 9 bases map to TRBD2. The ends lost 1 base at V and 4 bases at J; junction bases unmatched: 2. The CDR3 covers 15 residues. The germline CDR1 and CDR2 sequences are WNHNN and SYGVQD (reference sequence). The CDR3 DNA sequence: TGCGCCAGCAGTGAGTTTAGCGGGGGATACAATGAGCAGTTCTTC. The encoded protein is CASSEFSGGYNEQFF.

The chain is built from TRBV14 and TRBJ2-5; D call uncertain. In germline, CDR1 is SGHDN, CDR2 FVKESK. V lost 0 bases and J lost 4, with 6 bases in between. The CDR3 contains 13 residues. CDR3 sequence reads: CASSQEILETQYF. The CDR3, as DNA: TGTGCCAGCAGCCAAGAAATCCTAGAGACCCAGTACTTC.

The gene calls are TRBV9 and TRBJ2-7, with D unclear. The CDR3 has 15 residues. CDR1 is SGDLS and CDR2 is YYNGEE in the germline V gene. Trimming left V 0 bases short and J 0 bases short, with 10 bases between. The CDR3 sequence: CASSVGAGSSYEQYF. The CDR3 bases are TGTGCCAGCAGCGTAGGAGCAGGTAGCTCCTACGAGCAGTACTTC.

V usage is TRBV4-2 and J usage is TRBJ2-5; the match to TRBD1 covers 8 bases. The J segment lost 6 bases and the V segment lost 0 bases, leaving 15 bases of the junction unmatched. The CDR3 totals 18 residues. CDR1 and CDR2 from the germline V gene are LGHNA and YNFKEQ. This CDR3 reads CASSQDLGGQVSRKTQYF. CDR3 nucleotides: TGTGCCAGCAGCCAAGATTTGGGGGGACAGGTGTCCAGAAAGACCCAGTACTTC.

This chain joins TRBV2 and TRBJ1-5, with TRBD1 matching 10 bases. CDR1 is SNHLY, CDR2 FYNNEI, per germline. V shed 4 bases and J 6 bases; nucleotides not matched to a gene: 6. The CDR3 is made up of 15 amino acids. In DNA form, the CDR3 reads TGTGCCAGCAGTGTCCGGGACAGGGGACGTCAGCCCCAGCATTTT. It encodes CASSVRDRGRQPQHF. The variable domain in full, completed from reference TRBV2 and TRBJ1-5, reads EPEVTQTPSHQVTQMGQEVILRCVPISNHLYFYWYRQILGQKVEFLVSFYNNEISEKSEIFDDQFSVERPDGSNFTLKIRSTKLEDSAMYFCASSVRDRGRQPQHFGDGTRLSIL.

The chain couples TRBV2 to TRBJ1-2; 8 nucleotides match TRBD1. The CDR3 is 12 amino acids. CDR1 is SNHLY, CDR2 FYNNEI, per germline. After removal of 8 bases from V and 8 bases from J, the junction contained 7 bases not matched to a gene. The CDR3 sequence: CASHGQGRGYTF. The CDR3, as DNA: TGTGCCAGCCATGGACAGGGTCGAGGCTACACCTTC.

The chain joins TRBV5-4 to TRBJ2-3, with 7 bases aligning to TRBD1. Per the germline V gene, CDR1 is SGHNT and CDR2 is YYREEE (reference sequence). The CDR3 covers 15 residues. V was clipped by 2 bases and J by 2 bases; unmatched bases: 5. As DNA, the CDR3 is TGTGCCAGCAGCTTAACAGGGGCCGACACAGATACGCAGTATTTT. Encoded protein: CASSLTGADTDTQYF.